This TCR beta chain emerged from a study of T cell changes during pregnancy in multiple sclerosis. The CDR3 has 17 residues. Trimming at V came to 3 bases and at J to 1 base, leaving 7 bases not matched to a gene. Germline V CDR1 and CDR2: GTSNPN, SVGIG (reference sequence). Generated by immunoSEQ multiplex PCR, the TCRdb table keeps only in-frame clones and is missing some. In the table there are under 45,000 clones, around 96% of which are singletons. The material sequenced was peripheral blood, taken in the second trimester of pregnancy. The receptor was derived from a female donor with multiple sclerosis, enrolled in a pregnancy study. The V gene is TRBV30, the J gene TRBJ2-6; 9 bases agree with TRBD1. As DNA, the CDR3 is TGTGCCTGGAGCGGATCGGGACAGGGATCTGGGGCCAACGTCCTGACTTTC. Its translation: CAWSGSGQGSGANVLTF.